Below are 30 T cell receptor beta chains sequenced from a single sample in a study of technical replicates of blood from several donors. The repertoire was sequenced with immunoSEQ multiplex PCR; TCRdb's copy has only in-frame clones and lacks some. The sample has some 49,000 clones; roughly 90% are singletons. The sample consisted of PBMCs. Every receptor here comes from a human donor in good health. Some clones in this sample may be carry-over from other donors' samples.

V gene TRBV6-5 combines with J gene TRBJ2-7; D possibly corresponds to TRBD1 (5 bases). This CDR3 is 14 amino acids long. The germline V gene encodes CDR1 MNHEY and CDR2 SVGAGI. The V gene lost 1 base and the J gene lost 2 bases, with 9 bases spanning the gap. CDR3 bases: TGTGCCAGCAGTTACTTCCAGGGTCCCTACGAGCAGTACTTC. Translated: CASSYFQGPYEQYF.

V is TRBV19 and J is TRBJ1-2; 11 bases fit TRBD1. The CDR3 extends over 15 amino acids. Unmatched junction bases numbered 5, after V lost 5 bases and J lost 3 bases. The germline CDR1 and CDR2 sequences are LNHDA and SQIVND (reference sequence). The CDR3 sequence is CASSLGQGAYYGYTF. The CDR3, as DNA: TGTGCCAGTAGTCTCGGACAGGGGGCGTACTATGGCTACACCTTC.

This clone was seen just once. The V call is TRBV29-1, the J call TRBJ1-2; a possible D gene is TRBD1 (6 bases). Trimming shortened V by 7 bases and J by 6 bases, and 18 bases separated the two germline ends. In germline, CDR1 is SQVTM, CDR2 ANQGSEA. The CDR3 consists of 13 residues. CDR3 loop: CSAIGGGGNGYTF. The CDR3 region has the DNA TGCAGCGCCATAGGAGGGGGAGGGAATGGCTACACCTTC.

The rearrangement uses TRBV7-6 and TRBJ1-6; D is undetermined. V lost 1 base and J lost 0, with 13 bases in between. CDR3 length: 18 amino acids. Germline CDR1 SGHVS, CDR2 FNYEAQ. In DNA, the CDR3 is TGTGCCAGCAGCTTAGAACGGGCGGGCAGCTCCTATAATTCACCCCTCCACTTT. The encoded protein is CASSLERAGSSYNSPLHF.

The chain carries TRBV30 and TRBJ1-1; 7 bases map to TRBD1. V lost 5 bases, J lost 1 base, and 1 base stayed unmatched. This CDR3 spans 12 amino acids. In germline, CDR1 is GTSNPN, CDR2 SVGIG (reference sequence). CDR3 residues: CAWGTENTEAFF. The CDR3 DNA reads TGTGCCTGGGGGACAGAGAACACTGAAGCTTTCTTT.

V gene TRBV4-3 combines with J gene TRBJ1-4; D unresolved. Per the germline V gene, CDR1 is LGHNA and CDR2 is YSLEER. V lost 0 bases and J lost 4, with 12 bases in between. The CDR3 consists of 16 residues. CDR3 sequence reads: CASSQEVAGGNEKLFF. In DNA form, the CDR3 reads TGCGCCAGCAGCCAAGAGGTCGCGGGAGGTAATGAAAAACTGTTTTTT.

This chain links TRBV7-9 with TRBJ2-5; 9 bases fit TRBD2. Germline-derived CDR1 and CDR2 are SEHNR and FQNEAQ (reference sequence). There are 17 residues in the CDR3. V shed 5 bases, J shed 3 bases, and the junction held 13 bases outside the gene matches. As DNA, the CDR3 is TGTGCCAGCAGCATCCCAGGGGGGACTAGCACTAAAGAGACCCAGTACTTC. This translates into CASSIPGGTSTKETQYF.

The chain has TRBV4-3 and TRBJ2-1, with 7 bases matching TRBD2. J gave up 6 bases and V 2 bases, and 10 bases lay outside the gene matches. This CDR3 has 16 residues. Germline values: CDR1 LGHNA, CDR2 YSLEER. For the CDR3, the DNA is TGCGCCAGCAGCCAAAGGGGTTTGCGGGAGTTCAATGAGCAGTTCTTC. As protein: CASSQRGLREFNEQFF.

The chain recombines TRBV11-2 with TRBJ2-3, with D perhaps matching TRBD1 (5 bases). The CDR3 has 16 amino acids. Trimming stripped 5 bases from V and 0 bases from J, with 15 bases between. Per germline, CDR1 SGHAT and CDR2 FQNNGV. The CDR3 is CASSPTQGASTDTQYF. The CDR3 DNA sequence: TGTGCCAGCAGCCCCACCCAGGGTGCTAGCACAGATACGCAGTATTTT.

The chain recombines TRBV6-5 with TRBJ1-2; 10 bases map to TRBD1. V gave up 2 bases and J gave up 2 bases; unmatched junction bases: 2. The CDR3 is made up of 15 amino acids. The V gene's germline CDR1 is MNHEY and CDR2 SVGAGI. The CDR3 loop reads CASSYRDRGNYGYTF. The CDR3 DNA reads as TGTGCCAGCAGTTACCGGGACAGGGGCAACTATGGCTACACCTTC.

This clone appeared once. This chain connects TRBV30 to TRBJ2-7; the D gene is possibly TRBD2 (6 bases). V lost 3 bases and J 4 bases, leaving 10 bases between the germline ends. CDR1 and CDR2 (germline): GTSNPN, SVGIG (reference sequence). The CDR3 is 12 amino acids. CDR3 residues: CAWRPEGYEQYF. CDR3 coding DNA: TGTGCCTGGAGGCCGGAGGGTTACGAGCAGTACTTC.

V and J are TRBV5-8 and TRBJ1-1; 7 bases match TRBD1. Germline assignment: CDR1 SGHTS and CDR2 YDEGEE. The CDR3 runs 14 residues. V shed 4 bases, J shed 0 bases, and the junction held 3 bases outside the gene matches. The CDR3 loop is CASSTGQLNTEAFF. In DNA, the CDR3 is TGTGCCAGCAGCACGGGACAGCTGAACACTGAAGCTTTCTTT.

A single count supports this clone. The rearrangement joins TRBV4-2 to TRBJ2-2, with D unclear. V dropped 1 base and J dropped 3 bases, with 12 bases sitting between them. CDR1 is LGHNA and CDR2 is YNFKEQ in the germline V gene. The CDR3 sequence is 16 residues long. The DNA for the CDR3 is TGTGCCAGCAGCCAAGCGAGGCTGGCTGACACCGGGGAGCTGTTTTTT. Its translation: CASSQARLADTGELFF.

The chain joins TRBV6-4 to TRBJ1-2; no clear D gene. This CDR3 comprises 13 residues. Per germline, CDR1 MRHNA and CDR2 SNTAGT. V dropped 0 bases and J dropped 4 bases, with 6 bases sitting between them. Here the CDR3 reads CASSDSIGYGYTF. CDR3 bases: TGTGCCAGCAGTGACTCAATCGGCTATGGCTACACCTTC.

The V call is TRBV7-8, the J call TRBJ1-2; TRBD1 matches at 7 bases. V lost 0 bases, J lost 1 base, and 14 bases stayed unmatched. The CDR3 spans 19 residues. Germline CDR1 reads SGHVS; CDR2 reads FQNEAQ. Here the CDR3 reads CASSLALVWGDRSNYGYTF. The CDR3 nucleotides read TGTGCCAGCAGCTTAGCGTTGGTGTGGGGGGACAGAAGTAACTATGGCTACACCTTC.

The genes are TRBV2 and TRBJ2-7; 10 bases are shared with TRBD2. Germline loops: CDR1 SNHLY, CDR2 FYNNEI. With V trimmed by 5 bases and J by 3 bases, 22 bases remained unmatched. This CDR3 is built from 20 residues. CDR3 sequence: CASSIRQGMVLAGALYEQYF. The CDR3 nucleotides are TGTGCCAGCAGTATCCGACAGGGGATGGTGCTAGCGGGAGCCCTCTACGAGCAGTACTTC.

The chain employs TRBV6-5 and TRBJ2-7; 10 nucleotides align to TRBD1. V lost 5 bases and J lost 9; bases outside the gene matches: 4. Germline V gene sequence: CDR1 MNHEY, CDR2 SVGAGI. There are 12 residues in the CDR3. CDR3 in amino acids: CASSTRTGGQYF. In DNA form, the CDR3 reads TGTGCCAGCAGTACCCGGACAGGGGGGCAGTACTTC.

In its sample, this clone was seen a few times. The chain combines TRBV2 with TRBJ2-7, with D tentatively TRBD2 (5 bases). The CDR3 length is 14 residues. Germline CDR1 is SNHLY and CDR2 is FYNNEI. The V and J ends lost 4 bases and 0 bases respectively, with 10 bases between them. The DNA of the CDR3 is TGTGCCAGCAGTGTCAGCGGTAGCTCCTACGAGCAGTACTTC. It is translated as CASSVSGSSYEQYF.

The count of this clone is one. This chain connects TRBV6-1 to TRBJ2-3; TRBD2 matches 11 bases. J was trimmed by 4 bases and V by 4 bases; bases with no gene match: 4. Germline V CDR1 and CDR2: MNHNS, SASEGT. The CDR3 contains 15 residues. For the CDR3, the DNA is TGTGCCAGCAGTGGTAGCGGGGGGGCAGCAGATACGCAGTATTTT. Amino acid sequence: CASSGSGGAADTQYF.

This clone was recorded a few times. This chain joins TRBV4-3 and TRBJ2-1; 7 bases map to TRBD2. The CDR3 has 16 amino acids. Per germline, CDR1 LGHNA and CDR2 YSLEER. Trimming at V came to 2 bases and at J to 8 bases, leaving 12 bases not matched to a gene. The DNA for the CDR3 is TGCGCCAGCAGCCAACAAAGGACTAGAGCCCAAGATGAGCAGTTCTTC. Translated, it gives CASSQQRTRAQDEQFF.

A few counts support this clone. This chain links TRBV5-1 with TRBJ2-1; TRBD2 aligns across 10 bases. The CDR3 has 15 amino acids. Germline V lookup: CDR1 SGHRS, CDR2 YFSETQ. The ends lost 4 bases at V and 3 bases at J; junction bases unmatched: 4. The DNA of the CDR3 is TGCGCCAGCAGCCCCGGGACTAGCGTCTACAATGAGCAGTTCTTC. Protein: CASSPGTSVYNEQFF.

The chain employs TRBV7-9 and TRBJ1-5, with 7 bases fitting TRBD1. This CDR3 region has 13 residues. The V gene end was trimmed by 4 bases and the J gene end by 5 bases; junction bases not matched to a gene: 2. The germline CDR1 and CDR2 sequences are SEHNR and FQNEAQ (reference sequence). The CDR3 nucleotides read TGTGCCAGCAGCTCAACAGGGGATCAGCCCCAGCATTTT. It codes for CASSSTGDQPQHF.

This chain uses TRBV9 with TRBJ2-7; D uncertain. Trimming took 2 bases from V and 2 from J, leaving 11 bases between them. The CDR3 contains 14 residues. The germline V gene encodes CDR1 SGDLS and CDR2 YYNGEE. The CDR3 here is CASSVELQTYEQYF. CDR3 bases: TGTGCCAGCAGCGTTGAACTACAAACCTACGAGCAGTACTTC.

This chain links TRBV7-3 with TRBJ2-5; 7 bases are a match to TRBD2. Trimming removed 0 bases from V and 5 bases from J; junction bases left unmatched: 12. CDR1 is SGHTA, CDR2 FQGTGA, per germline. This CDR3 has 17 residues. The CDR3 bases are TGTGCCAGCAGCTTAACGGGAGGGGACCCAGGTTTCGAGACCCAGTACTTC. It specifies CASSLTGGDPGFETQYF.

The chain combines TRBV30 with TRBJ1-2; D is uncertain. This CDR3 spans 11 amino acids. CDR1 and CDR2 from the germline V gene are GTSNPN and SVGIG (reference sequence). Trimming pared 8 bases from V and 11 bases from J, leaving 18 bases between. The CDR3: CAPRREVDYTF. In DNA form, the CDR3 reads TGTGCCCCTCGGAGGGAAGTTGATTACACCTTC.

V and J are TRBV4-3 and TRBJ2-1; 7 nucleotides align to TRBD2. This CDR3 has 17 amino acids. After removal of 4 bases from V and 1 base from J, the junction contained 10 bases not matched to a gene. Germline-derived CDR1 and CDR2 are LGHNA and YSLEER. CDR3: CASSPRGGAGSYNEQFF. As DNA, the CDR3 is TGCGCCAGCAGCCCTAGGGGAGGGGCAGGGTCCTACAATGAGCAGTTCTTC.

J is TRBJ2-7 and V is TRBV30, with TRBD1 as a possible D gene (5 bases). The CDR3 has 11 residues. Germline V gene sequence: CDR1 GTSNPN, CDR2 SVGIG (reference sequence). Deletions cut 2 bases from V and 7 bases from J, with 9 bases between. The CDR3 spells CAWSPRTEQYF. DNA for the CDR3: TGTGCCTGGAGTCCAAGGACAGAGCAGTACTTC.

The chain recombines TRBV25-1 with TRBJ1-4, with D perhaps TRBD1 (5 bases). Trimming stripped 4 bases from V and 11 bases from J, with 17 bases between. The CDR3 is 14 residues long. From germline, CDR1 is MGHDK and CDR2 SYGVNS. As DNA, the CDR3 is TGTGCCAGCAGTGGAGACCTCAGGGCTCTGAAACTGTTTTTT. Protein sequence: CASSGDLRALKLFF.

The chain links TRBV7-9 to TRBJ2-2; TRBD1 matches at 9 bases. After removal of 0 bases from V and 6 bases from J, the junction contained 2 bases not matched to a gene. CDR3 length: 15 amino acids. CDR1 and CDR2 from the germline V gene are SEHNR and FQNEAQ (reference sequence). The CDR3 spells CASSLADRGAGELFF. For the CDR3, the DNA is TGTGCCAGCAGCTTAGCGGACAGGGGCGCCGGGGAGCTGTTTTTT.

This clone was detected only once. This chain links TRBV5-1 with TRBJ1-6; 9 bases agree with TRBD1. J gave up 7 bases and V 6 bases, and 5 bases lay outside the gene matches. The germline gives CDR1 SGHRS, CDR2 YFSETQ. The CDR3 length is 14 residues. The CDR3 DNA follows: TGCGCCAGCACCTCCGGGACAGGGAATTCACCCCTCCACTTT. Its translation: CASTSGTGNSPLHF.